This record concerns one TCR beta chain sequence. These data originate in a study of human T cells and chemical hapten exposure. Study at large: TCR yields differed between samples (mainly from small differences in pooled library volume).

This CDR3 is built from 13 residues. V gave up 5 bases and J gave up 5 bases, with 11 bases separating them. Germline CDR1 is SEHNR and CDR2 is FQNEAQ (reference sequence). Individual cDNA molecules in this library carried unique molecular identifiers. Authors' analysis steps: Per-sample TCR counts ranged from about 20,000 to 690,600, median around 100,000. TCRdb independently ran MiXCR on the RACE reads; one entry per CDR3 protein. V and J calls and clone size were set by TCRdb, not the authors. The repertoire holds about 93,000 distinct CDR3 sequences, with roughly 8% as singletons. Indicated time point: healthy volunteer bleed at 2 weeks. Whole blood, unfractionated, served as the material for total RNA extraction.

This TCR was sampled from a female donor in good health. Some clones in this sample may be carry-over from other donors' samples. V and J are TRBV7-9 and TRBJ2-3; D is unclear. Sequenced: whole blood. CDR3 nucleotide sequence: TGTGCCAGCAGCGCCCCTGGTAAAGATACGCAGTATTTT. This codes for CASSAPGKDTQYF.